The 19 T cell receptor beta chains presented below share a single source sample, sequenced in a study of cytomegalovirus exposure and HLA in healthy donors. Primers: 60 Vbeta forward and 13 Jbeta reverse. Repertoires were generated with immunoSEQ multiplex PCR, while TCRdb's copy carries only in-frame clones and drops some. This sample has around 79,000 clones, with roughly 73% found just once. Sample: PBMCs. The source of these receptors is a woman aged 40 to 50 in good health and CMV-seropositive.

The chain is built from TRBV6-1 and TRBJ1-5; D unclear. The CDR3 contains 14 residues. V was cut by 8 bases and J by 4 bases, with 15 bases left in between. CDR1 and CDR2 (germline): MNHNS, SASEGT. CDR3 DNA: TGTGCCAGCGGCTCGGACGGACTTAATCAGCCCCAGCATTTT. Translation: CASGSDGLNQPQHF.

The V call is TRBV6-5, the J call TRBJ2-5; the D gene is possibly TRBD2 (5 bases). Looked up from germline, CDR1 is MNHEY and CDR2 is SVGAGI. Between the trimmed V and J ends, which lost 6 bases and 3 bases, there was a span of 17 bases. This CDR3 has 15 amino acids. DNA for the CDR3: TGTGCCAGCAGGCCCTGGGGAAGCGGAGAAGAGACCCAGTACTTC. This translates into CASRPWGSGEETQYF.

This clone was observed a handful of times. The rearrangement links TRBV28 to TRBJ1-1, with TRBD1 identical over 8 bases. Trimming removed 10 bases from V and 10 bases from J; junction bases left unmatched: 11. Looked up from germline, CDR1 is MDHEN and CDR2 is SYDVKM. The CDR3 extends over 12 amino acids. The CDR3 loop reads CATRIGRGRAFF. In nucleotides, the CDR3 is TGTGCCACCCGCATCGGCAGGGGGCGAGCTTTCTTT.

The chain combines TRBV5-4 with TRBJ2-5; D not certain. Per the germline V gene, CDR1 is SGHNT and CDR2 is YYREEE (reference sequence). The germline V and J ends were trimmed by 2 bases and 0 bases, with 5 bases remaining between them. CDR3 length equals 13 residues. The CDR3 DNA follows: TGTGCCAGCAGCTTTATCTACCAAGAGACCCAGTACTTC. This translates into CASSFIYQETQYF.

The chain uses TRBV5-5 and TRBJ2-2; no clear D. The CDR3 consists of 13 residues. The germline V gene encodes CDR1 SGHKS and CDR2 YYEKEE (reference sequence). The V end was cut by 2 bases, the J end by 4 bases, with 6 bases between. The CDR3 spells CASSFWATGELFF. CDR3 nucleotide sequence: TGTGCCAGCAGCTTTTGGGCCACCGGGGAGCTGTTTTTT.

The V and J genes are TRBV5-4 and TRBJ2-2, with 9 positions matching TRBD2. After removal of 8 bases from V and 4 bases from J, the junction contained 6 bases not matched to a gene. This CDR3 has 14 residues. The germline CDR1 and CDR2 sequences are SGHNT and YYREEE (reference sequence). For the CDR3, the DNA is TGTGCCAGTTCCCTAGCGGGATTCACCGGGGAGCTGTTTTTT. It encodes CASSLAGFTGELFF.

The V and J genes are TRBV14 and TRBJ2-7; a possible D gene is TRBD1 (6 bases). V lost 4 bases to trimming and J lost 3 bases, with 13 bases between them. The germline V gene encodes CDR1 SGHDN and CDR2 FVKESK. CDR3 length: 14 amino acids. The CDR3 here is CASSPRDILYEQYF. The CDR3 DNA reads TGTGCCAGCAGCCCCCGGGACATCCTCTACGAGCAGTACTTC. Supplemented by reference TRBV14 and TRBJ2-7, the full variable domain reads EAGVTQFPSHSVIEKGQTVTLRCDPISGHDNLYWYRRVMGKEIKFLLHFVKESKQDESGMPNNRFLAERTGGTYSTLKVQPAELEDSGVYFCASSPRDILYEQYFGPGTRLTVT.

The chain combines TRBV7-2 with TRBJ2-7; 16 nucleotides agree with TRBD2. CDR1 SGHTA and CDR2 FQGNSA come from the germline V gene. The CDR3 consists of 17 residues. V trimming: 1 base; J trimming: 7 bases; junction bases outside the gene matches: 7. The CDR3 region is CASSLGGTSGRAGEQYF. As DNA, the CDR3 is TGTGCCAGCAGCTTAGGGGGGACTAGCGGGAGGGCGGGTGAGCAGTACTTC.

This clone was observed a handful of times. The gene calls are TRBV4-2 and TRBJ2-7; 12 bases agree with TRBD2. The germline CDR1 and CDR2 sequences are LGHNA and YNFKEQ. V lost 4 bases and J lost 5; bases outside the gene matches: 3. The CDR3 consists of 14 residues. The CDR3 is CASSPSGRADEQYF. The CDR3 bases are TGTGCCAGCAGCCCTAGCGGGAGGGCCGACGAGCAGTACTTC.

J is TRBJ1-5 and V is TRBV6-1; 8 bases map to TRBD1. Trimming cost V 6 bases and J 2 bases; bases outside gene matches: 6. This CDR3 is 15 amino acids long. Germline lookup yields CDR1 MNHNS and CDR2 SASEGT. CDR3 amino acids: CASSGGQGGNQPQHF. The CDR3 DNA reads TGTGCCAGCAGCGGAGGACAGGGAGGCAATCAGCCCCAGCATTTT.

The chain links TRBV7-9 to TRBJ2-1; D not resolved. Deletions cut 5 bases from V and 0 bases from J, with 17 bases between. Germline V gene lookup returns CDR1 SEHNR and CDR2 FQNEAQ (reference sequence). CDR3 length: 17 residues. The CDR3 is CASSPPSWAGSYNEQFF. The CDR3 nucleotides read TGTGCCAGCAGCCCTCCCAGCTGGGCAGGCTCCTACAATGAGCAGTTCTTC.

The chain is built from TRBV9 and TRBJ1-1, with TRBD1 matching 11 bases. CDR1 is SGDLS, CDR2 YYNGEE, per germline. There are 15 residues in the CDR3. V shed 6 bases and J 7 bases; nucleotides not matched to a gene: 11. CDR3 in DNA: TGTGCCAGCAACCCTATGGGACAGGGGGTAATTGAAGCTTTCTTT. Translating gives CASNPMGQGVIEAFF.

In its sample, this clone was seen a few times. The genes are TRBV5-8 and TRBJ1-5; D possibly corresponds to TRBD1 (5 bases). Germline V gene data show CDR1 as SGHTS and CDR2 as YDEGEE. Trimming took off 4 bases at V and 3 bases at J, with 20 bases between the two ends. The CDR3 extends over 17 amino acids. The CDR3 protein is CASSNPLLDINNQPQHF. CDR3 sequence (DNA): TGTGCCAGCAGCAACCCACTATTGGACATTAACAATCAGCCCCAGCATTTT.

This chain uses TRBV4-2 with TRBJ1-6; D gene ambiguous. Per the germline V gene, CDR1 is LGHNA and CDR2 is YNFKEQ. The length of the CDR3 is 16 residues. Trimming pared 3 bases from V and 9 bases from J, leaving 18 bases between. The CDR3 sequence is CASSQRRGDGSSPLHF. As DNA, the CDR3 is TGTGCCAGCAGCCAGAGACGCGGGGATGGCAGTTCACCCCTCCACTTT.

The chain uses TRBV19 and TRBJ2-7, with no clear D. From germline, CDR1 is LNHDA and CDR2 SQIVND (reference sequence). V lost 1 base and J lost 3, with 4 bases in between. CDR3 length: 12 residues. In DNA form, the CDR3 reads TGTGCCAGTAGTATAGGAGGCTACGAGCAGTACTTC. Encoded protein: CASSIGGYEQYF.

The rearrangement uses TRBV29-1 and TRBJ2-3; possibly TRBD2 for D (5 bases). Trimming cost V 2 bases and J 5 bases, with 17 bases left between them. This CDR3 contains 15 residues. The germline V gene has CDR1 SQVTM and CDR2 ANQGSEA. The CDR3 DNA sequence: TGCAGCGTTGAAAGTGGAACTAGAATCAGAGATACGCAGTATTTT. Its protein is CSVESGTRIRDTQYF.

This clone has a handful of counts. The rearrangement joins TRBV30 to TRBJ2-7, with D maybe TRBD1 (5 bases). Germline CDR1 reads GTSNPN; CDR2 reads SVGIG (reference sequence). CDR3 length: 12 amino acids. The ends were cut back, 7 bases at V and 6 bases at J, with 16 bases in the middle. This chain's CDR3 is CASAQGSPEQYF. In DNA form, the CDR3 reads TGTGCCTCAGCTCAGGGAAGTCCCGAGCAGTACTTC.

This sequence joins TRBV19 and TRBJ1-1; a possible D gene is TRBD1 (5 bases). V lost 3 bases to trimming and J lost 3 bases, with 14 bases between them. The CDR3 is made up of 15 amino acids. Germline V gives CDR1 LNHDA, CDR2 SQIVND (reference sequence). The CDR3 DNA follows: TGTGCCAGTAGTATCAGGGTGAGGAGTTACACTGAAGCTTTCTTT. This gives the protein CASSIRVRSYTEAFF.

The chain uses TRBV7-2 and TRBJ1-2; D ambiguous. The CDR3 runs 16 residues. V gave up 1 base and J gave up 0 bases, with 12 bases separating them. Per the germline V gene, CDR1 is SGHTA and CDR2 is FQGNSA. CDR3 in amino acids: CASSLEQALANYGYTF. The CDR3, as DNA: TGTGCCAGCAGCTTAGAGCAGGCGTTAGCTAACTATGGCTACACCTTC.